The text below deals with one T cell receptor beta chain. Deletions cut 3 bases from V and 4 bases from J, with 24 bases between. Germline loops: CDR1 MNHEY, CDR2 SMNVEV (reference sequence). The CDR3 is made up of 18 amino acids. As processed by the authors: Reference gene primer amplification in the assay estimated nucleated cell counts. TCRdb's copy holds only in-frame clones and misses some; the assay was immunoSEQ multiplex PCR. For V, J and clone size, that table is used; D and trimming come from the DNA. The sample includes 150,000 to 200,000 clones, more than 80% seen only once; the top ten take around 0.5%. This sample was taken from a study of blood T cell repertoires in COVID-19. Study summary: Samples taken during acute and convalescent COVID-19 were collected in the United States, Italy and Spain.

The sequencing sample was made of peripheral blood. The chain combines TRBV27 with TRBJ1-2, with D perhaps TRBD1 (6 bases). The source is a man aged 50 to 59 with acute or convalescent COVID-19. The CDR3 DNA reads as TGTGCCAGCAGTTTTATTTCTGGGGCAGGGGCTACCGGCTATGGCTACACCTTC. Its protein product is CASSFISGAGATGYGYTF.